The entry that follows covers one T cell receptor beta chain sequence. The entry originates in a study of T cell responses to AZD1222 COVID-19 vaccine. Using immunoSEQ multiplex PCR, the repertoire was profiled, and TCRdb retains in-frame clones only, with some absent. The sample has about 100,000 clones, 86% seen once. This sequence was found in an adult in good health. The specimen was peripheral blood, collected on day 0 of AZD1222 vaccination.

Here the CDR3 reads CAWTSGTTPYNEQFF. As DNA, the CDR3 is TGTGCCTGGACTAGCGGGACGACCCCCTACAATGAGCAGTTCTTC. This chain uses TRBV30 with TRBJ2-1; TRBD2 agrees at 9 bases. Germline-derived CDR1 and CDR2 are GTSNPN and SVGIG (reference sequence). V shed 4 bases, J shed 2 bases, and the junction held 6 bases outside the gene matches. CDR3 length: 15 residues.